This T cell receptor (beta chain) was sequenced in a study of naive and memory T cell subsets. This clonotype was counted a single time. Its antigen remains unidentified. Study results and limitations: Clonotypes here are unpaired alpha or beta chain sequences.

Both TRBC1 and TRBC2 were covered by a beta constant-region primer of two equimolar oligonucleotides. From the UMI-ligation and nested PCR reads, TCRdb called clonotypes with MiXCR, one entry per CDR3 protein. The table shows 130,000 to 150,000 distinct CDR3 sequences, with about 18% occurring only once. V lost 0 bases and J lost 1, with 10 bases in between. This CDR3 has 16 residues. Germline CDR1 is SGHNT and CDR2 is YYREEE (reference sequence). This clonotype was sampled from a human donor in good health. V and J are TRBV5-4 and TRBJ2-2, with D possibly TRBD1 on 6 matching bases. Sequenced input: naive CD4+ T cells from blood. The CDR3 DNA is TGTGCCAGCAGCTTGGGGACAGCCCGGAACACCGGGGAGCTGTTTTTT. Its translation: CASSLGTARNTGELFF.